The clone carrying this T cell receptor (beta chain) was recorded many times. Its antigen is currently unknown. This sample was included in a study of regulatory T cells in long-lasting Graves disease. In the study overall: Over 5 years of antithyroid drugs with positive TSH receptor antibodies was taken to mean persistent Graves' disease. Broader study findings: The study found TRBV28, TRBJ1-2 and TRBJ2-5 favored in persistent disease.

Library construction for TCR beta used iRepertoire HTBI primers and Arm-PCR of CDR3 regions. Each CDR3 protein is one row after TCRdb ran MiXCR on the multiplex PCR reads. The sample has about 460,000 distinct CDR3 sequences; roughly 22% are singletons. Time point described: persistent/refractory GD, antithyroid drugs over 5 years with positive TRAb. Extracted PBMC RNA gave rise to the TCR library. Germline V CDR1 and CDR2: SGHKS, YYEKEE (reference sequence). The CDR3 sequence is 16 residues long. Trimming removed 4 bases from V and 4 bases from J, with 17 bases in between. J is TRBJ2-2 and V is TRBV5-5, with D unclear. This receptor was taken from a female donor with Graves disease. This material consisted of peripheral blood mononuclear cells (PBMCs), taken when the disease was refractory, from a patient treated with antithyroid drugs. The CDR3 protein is CASSPEYSTGTGELFF. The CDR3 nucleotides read TGTGCCAGCAGCCCAGAATACTCCACGGGCACCGGGGAGCTGTTTTTT.